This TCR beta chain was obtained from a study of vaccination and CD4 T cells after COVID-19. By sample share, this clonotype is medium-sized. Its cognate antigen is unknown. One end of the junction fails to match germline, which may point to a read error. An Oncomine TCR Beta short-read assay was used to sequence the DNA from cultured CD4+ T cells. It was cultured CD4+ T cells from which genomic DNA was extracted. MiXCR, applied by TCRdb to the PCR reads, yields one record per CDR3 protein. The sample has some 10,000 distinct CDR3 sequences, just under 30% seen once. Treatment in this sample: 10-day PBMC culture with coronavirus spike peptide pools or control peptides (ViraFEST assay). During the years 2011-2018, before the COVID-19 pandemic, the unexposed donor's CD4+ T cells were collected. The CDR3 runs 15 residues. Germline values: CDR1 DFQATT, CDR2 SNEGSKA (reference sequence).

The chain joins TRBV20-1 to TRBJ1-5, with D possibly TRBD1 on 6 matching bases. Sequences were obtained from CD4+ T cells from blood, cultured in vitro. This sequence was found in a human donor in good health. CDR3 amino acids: CSASVSDRYNRPQHF. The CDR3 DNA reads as TGCAGTGCTTCTGTTTCGGACAGATACAATCGGCCCCAGCATTTT.